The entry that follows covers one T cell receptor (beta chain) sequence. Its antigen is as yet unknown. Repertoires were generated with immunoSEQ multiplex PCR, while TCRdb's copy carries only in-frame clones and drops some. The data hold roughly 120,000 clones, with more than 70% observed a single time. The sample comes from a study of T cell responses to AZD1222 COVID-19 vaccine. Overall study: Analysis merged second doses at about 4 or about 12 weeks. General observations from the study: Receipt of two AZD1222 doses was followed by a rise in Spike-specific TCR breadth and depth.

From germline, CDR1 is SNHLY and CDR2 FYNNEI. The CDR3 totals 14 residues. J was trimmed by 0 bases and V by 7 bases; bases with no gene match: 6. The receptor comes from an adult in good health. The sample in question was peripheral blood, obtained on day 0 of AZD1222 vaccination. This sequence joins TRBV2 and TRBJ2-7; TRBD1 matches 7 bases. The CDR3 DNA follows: TGTGCCAGCATGGGACAGCTGAGCTCCTACGAGCAGTACTTC. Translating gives CASMGQLSSYEQYF.